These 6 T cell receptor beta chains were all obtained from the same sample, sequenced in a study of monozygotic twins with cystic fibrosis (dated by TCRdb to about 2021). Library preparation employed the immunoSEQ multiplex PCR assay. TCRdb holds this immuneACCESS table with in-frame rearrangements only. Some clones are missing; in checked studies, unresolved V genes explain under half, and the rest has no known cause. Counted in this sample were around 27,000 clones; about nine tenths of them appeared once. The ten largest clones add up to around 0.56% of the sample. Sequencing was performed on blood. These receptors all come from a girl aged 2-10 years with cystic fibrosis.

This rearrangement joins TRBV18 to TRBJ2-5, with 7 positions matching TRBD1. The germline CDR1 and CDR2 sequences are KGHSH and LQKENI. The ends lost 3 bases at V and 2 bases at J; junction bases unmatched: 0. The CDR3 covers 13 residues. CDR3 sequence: CASSPGQQETQYF. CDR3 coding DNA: TGTGCCAGCTCACCGGGACAGCAAGAGACCCAGTACTTC.

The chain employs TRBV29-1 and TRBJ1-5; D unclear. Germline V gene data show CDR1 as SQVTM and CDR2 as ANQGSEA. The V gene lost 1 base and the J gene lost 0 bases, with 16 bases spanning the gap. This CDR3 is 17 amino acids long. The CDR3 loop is CSVEVRWTDYSNQPQHF. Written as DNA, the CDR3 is TGCAGCGTTGAAGTAAGGTGGACCGATTATAGCAATCAGCCCCAGCATTTT.

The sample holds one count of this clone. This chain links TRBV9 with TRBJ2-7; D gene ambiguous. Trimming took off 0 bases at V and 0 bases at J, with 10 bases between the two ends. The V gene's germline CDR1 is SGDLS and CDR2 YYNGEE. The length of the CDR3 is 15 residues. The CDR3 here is CASSVGSTSSYEQYF. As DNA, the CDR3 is TGTGCCAGCAGCGTAGGCTCAACAAGCTCCTACGAGCAGTACTTC.

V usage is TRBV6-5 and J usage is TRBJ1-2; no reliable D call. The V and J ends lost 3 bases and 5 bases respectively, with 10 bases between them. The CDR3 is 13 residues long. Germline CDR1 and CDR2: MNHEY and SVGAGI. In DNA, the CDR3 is TGTGCCAGCAGTTATTCCGGCGGGTATGGCTACACCTTC. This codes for CASSYSGGYGYTF.

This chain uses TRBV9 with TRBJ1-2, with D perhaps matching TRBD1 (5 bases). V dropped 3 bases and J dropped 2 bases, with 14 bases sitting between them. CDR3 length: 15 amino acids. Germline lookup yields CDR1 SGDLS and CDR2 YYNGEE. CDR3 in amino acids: CASSADQGWNYGYTF. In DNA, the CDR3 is TGTGCCAGCAGCGCGGACCAGGGTTGGAACTATGGCTACACCTTC.

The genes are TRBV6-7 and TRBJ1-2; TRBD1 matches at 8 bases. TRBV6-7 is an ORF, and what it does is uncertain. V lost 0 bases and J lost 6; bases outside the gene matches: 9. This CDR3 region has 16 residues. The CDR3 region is CASSYSRTGWIDGYTF. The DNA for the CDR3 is TGTGCCAGCAGTTACTCCCGGACAGGGTGGATCGATGGCTACACCTTC.